This T cell receptor (beta chain) is from a study of T-cell memory formation after mild COVID-19. Study details: TCR clusters mostly belonged to single donors.

TCRdb independently ran MiXCR on the 5' RACE reads; one entry per CDR3 protein. The profile shows a few hundred thousand distinct CDR3 sequences, 20% to 25% of them singletons. CDR1 and CDR2 (germline): SGHRS, YFSETQ. Trimming cost V 5 bases and J 5 bases, with 28 bases left between them. The CDR3 sequence is 18 residues long. There are a few counts of this clonotype. This TCR was recovered from a man younger than 30 who had mild COVID-19 (a few samples of this study predate the infection). Cell type and time point are not known. This chain links TRBV5-1 with TRBJ2-5, with D perhaps matching TRBD1 (6 bases). What was sequenced was PBMCs or a T cell subset sorted from them (not recorded which). CDR3 protein: CASSLFILPGQGEETQYF. As DNA, the CDR3 is TGCGCCAGCAGTCTCTTCATCCTTCCGGGACAAGGAGAGGAGACCCAGTACTTC.